This T cell receptor beta chain was recorded in a study of cytomegalovirus exposure and HLA in healthy donors. 13 Jbeta primers and 60 Vbeta primers were used for the PCR. This table comes from immunoSEQ multiplex PCR, and its TCRdb copy is limited to in-frame clones, with some not included. This sample has 200,000 or so clones, with about 76% found just once. The CDR3 has 15 amino acids. Germline V gives CDR1 SGHTA, CDR2 FQGNSA. The V gene end was trimmed by 0 bases and the J gene end by 5 bases; junction bases not matched to a gene: 6. The clonotype originates from a male donor in good health and CMV-seropositive. This chain connects TRBV7-2 to TRBJ2-7, with 8 bases that match TRBD2. The sample taken for sequencing was PBMCs. The DNA of the CDR3 is TGTGCCAGCAGCTTAGCTGCGGGGGGAGTAGACGAGCAGTACTTC. The encoded protein is CASSLAAGGVDEQYF.